These T cell receptor beta chains were read from a single sample in a study of blood T cell repertoires in COVID-19. Generated by immunoSEQ multiplex PCR, the TCRdb table keeps only in-frame clones and is missing some. The profile shows 210,000 or so clones, about 89% of them singletons. The sequencing sample was made of peripheral blood. The origin of the receptors is a woman aged 40 to 50 with acute or convalescent COVID-19. CDR3s include the opening cysteine and the closing phenylalanine or tryptophan. D genes are given only for firm matches. Clone size is given for some rows only: seen once, a few or many times, or a class if the clone is expanded.

CDR3 length	clone size	V gene	D gene	J gene	CDR3 protein	CDR3 DNA
13	NA	TRBV6-2/TRBV6-3	NA	TRBJ1-2	CASSYSLNYGYTF	TGTGCCAGCAGTTACTCCTTGAACTATGGCTACACCTTC
13	NA	TRBV5-1	NA	TRBJ1-1	CASSLALDTEAFF	TGCGCCAGCAGCTTGGCTCTAGACACTGAAGCTTTCTTT
12	NA	TRBV19	NA	TRBJ2-5	CASAGPGETQYF	TGTGCCAGCGCGGGGCCGGGGGAGACCCAGTACTTC
12	NA	TRBV6-2/TRBV6-3	NA	TRBJ1-3	CASSFSDSTIYF	TGTGCCAGCAGTTTTTCCGACAGCACCATATATTTT
14	NA	TRBV25-1	NA	TRBJ1-1	CASSESVGGTEAFF	TGTGCCAGCAGTGAATCTGTGGGGGGCACTGAAGCTTTCTTT
16	NA	TRBV19	NA	TRBJ1-3	CASSLRTVNSGNTIYF	TGTGCCAGTAGTCTACGGACAGTCAACTCTGGAAACACCATATATTTT
17	NA	TRBV19	NA	TRBJ1-3	CASSSGHGSHTGNTIYF	TGTGCCAGTAGTTCGGGACACGGATCTCATACTGGAAACACCATATATTTT
16	NA	TRBV5-1	TRBD1	TRBJ1-2	CASSLEGTGGIYGYTF	TGCGCCAGCAGCTTGGAAGGGACAGGGGGCATCTATGGCTACACCTTC
14	NA	TRBV7-9	NA	TRBJ1-1	CASSLVAESTEAFF	TGTGCCAGCAGCTTAGTAGCCGAGTCCACTGAAGCTTTCTTT
14	NA	TRBV2	NA	TRBJ1-6	CASSGGLRNSPLHF	TGTGCCAGCAGTGGGGGACTCAGAAATTCACCCCTCCACTTT
16	NA	TRBV5-8	NA	TRBJ1-3	CASSLSPGSSGNTIYF	TGTGCCAGCAGCTTGTCCCCAGGGTCCTCTGGAAACACCATATATTTT
14	NA	TRBV7-9	TRBD1	TRBJ1-5	CASSTGQGGQPQHF	TGTGCCAGCAGCACGGGACAGGGAGGCCAGCCCCAGCATTTT
14	NA	TRBV5-6	NA	TRBJ1-2	CASSLSGTNYGYTF	TGTGCCAGCAGCTTGTCAGGGACTAACTATGGCTACACCTTC
14	NA	TRBV2	NA	TRBJ1-4	CASSKGGVSEKLFF	TGTGCCTCCTCTAAGGGGGGGGTATCGGAAAAACTGTTTTTT
14	NA	TRBV5-4	NA	TRBJ1-1	CASSLTGGDLEAFF	TGTGCCAGCAGCTTAACTGGGGGCGATTTGGAAGCTTTCTTT
18	NA	TRBV30	NA	TRBJ1-1	CAWSRLRDSFMNNTEAFF	TGTGCCTGGAGCAGGCTCAGGGATTCCTTCATGAACAACACTGAAGCTTTCTTT
16	many	TRBV6-2/TRBV6-3	TRBD1	TRBJ1-2	CASSAPARTGGHGYTF	TGTGCCAGCAGCGCCCCGGCTCGGACAGGGGGTCATGGCTACACCTTC
14	NA	TRBV5-1	NA	TRBJ1-1	CASSLAEGNTEAFF	TGCGCCAGCAGCTTGGCCGAGGGAAACACTGAAGCTTTCTTT
14	NA	TRBV11-2	NA	TRBJ2-5	CASSSQGRGETQYF	TGTGCCAGCAGCAGCCAGGGGCGGGGGGAGACCCAGTACTTC
13	NA	TRBV3-1/TRBV3-2	NA	TRBJ2-3	CASSQDPGAGTIF	TGTGCCAGCAGCCAAGATCCAGGTGCGGGAACAATCTTT
15	NA	TRBV7-2	NA	TRBJ1-3	CASSTAGGTGNTIYF	TGTGCCAGCAGCACCGCTGGGGGCACTGGAAACACCATATATTTT
15	NA	TRBV6-5	NA	TRBJ2-5	CASSYSYGIQETQYF	TGTGCCAGCAGTTACTCGTACGGGATCCAAGAGACCCAGTACTTC
12	once	TRBV25-1	TRBD1	TRBJ1-2	CASSYTGAGYTF	TGTGCCAGCAGTTACACAGGGGCGGGCTACACCTTC
16	NA	TRBV6-1	TRBD1	TRBJ1-1	CASREGLTGEGPGAFF	TGTGCCAGCAGAGAAGGATTGACAGGGGAAGGCCCTGGGGCTTTCTTT
16	NA	TRBV15	TRBD1	TRBJ1-2	CATSRTTGGRNYGYTF	TGTGCCACCAGCAGAACTACAGGGGGGAGGAACTATGGCTACACCTTC
16	once	TRBV19	NA	TRBJ1-5	CASSFFQGAGNQPQHF	TGTGCCAGTAGTTTTTTCCAAGGGGCGGGCAATCAGCCCCAGCATTTT
14	NA	TRBV6-5	TRBD1	TRBJ1-2	CASSYLGQGRGYTF	TGTGCCAGCAGTTACCTTGGACAGGGACGTGGCTACACCTTC
13	few	TRBV3-1/TRBV3-2	TRBD1	TRBJ1-2	CASSQGQGYGYTF	TGTGCCAGCAGCCAAGGACAGGGCTATGGCTACACCTTC
15	NA	TRBV6-5	NA	TRBJ1-4	CASTTEGMSNEKLFF	TGTGCCAGCACTACCGAGGGAATGTCTAATGAAAAACTGTTTTTT